The source of this T cell receptor beta chain is a study of cytotoxic CD8 clonotypes in ibrutinib-treated CLL. Method: immunoSEQ multiplex PCR; TCRdb's copy keeps in-frame clones and lacks some. The sample shows over 100,000 clones, approximately 85% of them seen only once. J was trimmed by 3 bases and V by 7 bases; bases with no gene match: 11. In germline, CDR1 is MDHEN, CDR2 SYDVKM. The CDR3 has 17 amino acids. Study findings and constraints: Baseline clonality, higher than in age-matched healthy donors, tracked circulating CD8+ T-cell counts. Public clonotypes showed up rarely, and on treatment they shrank or held steady. Clonality went up at ibrutinib response and then declined back toward baseline at progression.

Of note for this clone: The antigen remains unidentified.

The V gene is TRBV28, the J gene TRBJ2-7; TRBD2 agrees at 14 bases. This specimen was PBMCs, taken after 24 months of ibrutinib treatment. The TCR sequence derives from a human donor with chronic lymphocytic leukemia. The chain's CDR3 is CASKEGLAGVLGYEQYF. In nucleotides, the CDR3 is TGTGCCAGCAAAGAGGGACTAGCGGGAGTCCTAGGCTACGAGCAGTACTTC.